Listed here is a single T cell receptor (beta chain). The data originate from a study of OX40 agonist ivuxolimab in advanced cancers. Overall study: All patients had ivuxolimab intravenously every 2 weeks at 0.01 to 10 mg/kg.

Profiled with immunoSEQ multiplex PCR; TCRdb holds only in-frame clones, not every one. This table has approximately 60,000 clones, just under 85% appearing once. In germline, CDR1 is SGHTA, CDR2 FQGTGA. This CDR3 is built from 16 residues. Trimming pared 4 bases from V and 1 base from J, leaving 16 bases between. The rearrangement uses TRBV7-3 and TRBJ1-1; a possible D gene is TRBD1 (6 bases). Source: CD4+ or CD8+ T cells sorted from blood, taken in a trial of the OX40 agonist ivuxolimab. The TCR sequence derives from an adult with an advanced solid tumor such as melanoma, head and neck, liver or kidney cancer. In nucleotides, the CDR3 is TGTGCCAGCAGCTCTACCCAGGGGATACCGAACACTGAAGCTTTCTTT. Translated: CASSSTQGIPNTEAFF.